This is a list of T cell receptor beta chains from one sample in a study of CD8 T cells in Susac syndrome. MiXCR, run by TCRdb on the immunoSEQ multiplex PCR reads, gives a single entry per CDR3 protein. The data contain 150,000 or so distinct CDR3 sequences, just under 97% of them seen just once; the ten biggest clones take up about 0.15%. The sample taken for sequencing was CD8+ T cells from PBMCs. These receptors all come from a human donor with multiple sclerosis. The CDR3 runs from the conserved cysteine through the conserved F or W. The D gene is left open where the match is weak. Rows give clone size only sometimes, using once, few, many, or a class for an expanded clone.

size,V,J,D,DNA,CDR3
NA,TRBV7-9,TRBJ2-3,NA,TGTGCCAGCAGCTTAGGGGTGGGAGATACGCAGTATTTT,CASSLGVGDTQYF
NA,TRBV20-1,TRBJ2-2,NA,TGCAGTGCTAGGGCGACGAACACCGGGGAGCTGTTTTTT,CSARATNTGELFF
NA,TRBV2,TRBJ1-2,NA,TGTGCCAGCAGTGAAGGGGCCCTTAACTATGGCTACACCTTC,CASSEGALNYGYTF
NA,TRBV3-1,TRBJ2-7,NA,TGTGCCAGCAGCGGGGAATCATACGAGCAGTACTTC,CASSGESYEQYF
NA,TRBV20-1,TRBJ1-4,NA,TGCAGTGCCCCTGGCCAGGAGTCTAATGAAAAACTGTTTTTT,CSAPGQESNEKLFF
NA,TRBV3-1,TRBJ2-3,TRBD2,TGTGCCAGCAGCCTCATGACTAGCCCAGATACGCAGTATTTT,CASSLMTSPDTQYF
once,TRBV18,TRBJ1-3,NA,TGTGCCAGCTCACGCAGGCCCAGGACGGGAAACACCATATATTTT,CASSRRPRTGNTIYF
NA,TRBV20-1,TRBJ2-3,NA,TGCAGTGCTAGAGATCAAGGGGGTGGAGATACGCAGTATTTT,CSARDQGGGDTQYF
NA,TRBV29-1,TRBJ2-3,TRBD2,TGCAGCGTTGTTCCCGCGGGGGGGCCGGGAGATACGCAGTATTTT,CSVVPAGGPGDTQYF
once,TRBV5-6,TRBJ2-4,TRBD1,TGTGCCAGCAGCTTGGGCCCCGGGACAGCTAAAAACATTCAGTACTTC,CASSLGPGTAKNIQYF
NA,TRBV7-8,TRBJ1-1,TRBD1,TGTGCCAGCAGCCCCGTACCGGGGACAGCCGCCACTGAAGCTTTCTTT,CASSPVPGTAATEAFF
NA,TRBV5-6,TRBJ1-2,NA,TGTGCCAGCAGCTTCGCTACGGGCAACTATGGCTACACCTTC,CASSFATGNYGYTF
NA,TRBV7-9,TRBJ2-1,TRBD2,TGTGCCAGCAGCCCGGAGACTAGCCCCGGGGAGTTCTTC,CASSPETSPGEFF
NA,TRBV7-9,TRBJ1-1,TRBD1,TGTGCAACAGGGACAGGGGGTGTCACTGAAGCTTTCTTT,CATGTGGVTEAFF
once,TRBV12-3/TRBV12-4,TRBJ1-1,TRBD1,TGTGCCAGCAGGTCCGGGACAGCTTACACTGAAGCTTTCTTT,CASRSGTAYTEAFF
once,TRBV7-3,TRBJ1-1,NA,TGTGCCAGCAGCTTAAGCGGGCTCAGCACTGAAGCTTTCTTT,CASSLSGLSTEAFF
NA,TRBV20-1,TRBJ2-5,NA,TGCAGTGCCTACACGGCGGGGCGAACCCAAGAGACCCAGTACTTC,CSAYTAGRTQETQYF
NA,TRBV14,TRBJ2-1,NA,TGTGCCAGCAGCCAAGTTCTCGTCTACAATGAGCAGTTCTTC,CASSQVLVYNEQFF
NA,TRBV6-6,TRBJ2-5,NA,TGTGCCACTACCGTCGAAATTGGGACCCAGTACTTC,CATTVEIGTQYF
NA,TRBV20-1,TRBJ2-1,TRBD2,TGCAGTGCTCCACGGACTAGCGGGGTCTACAATGAGCAGTTCTTC,CSAPRTSGVYNEQFF
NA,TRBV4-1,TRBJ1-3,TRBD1,TGCGCCAGCAGCGGCCCGGGACAGGGCCCTGGAAACACCATATATTTT,CASSGPGQGPGNTIYF
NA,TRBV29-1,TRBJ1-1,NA,TGCAGCGTTGACCCTGGACAGTCGATGACTGAAGCTTTCTTT,CSVDPGQSMTEAFF
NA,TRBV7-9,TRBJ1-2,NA,TGTGCCAGCAGCTTAGGACTGGACAGTGTTCCCCATGGCTACACCTTC,CASSLGLDSVPHGYTF
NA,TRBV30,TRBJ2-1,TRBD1,TGTGCCTCGAGTGGACAGGGACGAGTCAATGAGCAGTTCTTC,CASSGQGRVNEQFF
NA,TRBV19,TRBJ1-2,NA,TGTGCCAGTACCGATGAGGGAGGGACCAACTATGGCTACACCTTC,CASTDEGGTNYGYTF
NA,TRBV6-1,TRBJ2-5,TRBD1,TGTGCCAGCAGTGAAGACGTGGGCTGGGACAGGGGGGAGACCCAGTACTTC,CASSEDVGWDRGETQYF
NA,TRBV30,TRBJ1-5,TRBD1,TGTGCCTGGAGCCCGGGACAGGGGAACCAGCCCCAGCATTTT,CAWSPGQGNQPQHF
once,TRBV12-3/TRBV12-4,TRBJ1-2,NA,TGTGCCAGCACCTCTTTCATACAGCACTATGGCTACACCTTC,CASTSFIQHYGYTF
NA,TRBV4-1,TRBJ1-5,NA,TGCGCCAGCAGCTTTGACAGTTATCAGCCCCAGCATTTT,CASSFDSYQPQHF
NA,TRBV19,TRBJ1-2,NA,TGTGCCAGTAGTCTATCTAACTATGGCTACACCTTC,CASSLSNYGYTF
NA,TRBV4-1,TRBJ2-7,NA,TGCGCCAGCAGCCAAGAGTACAGGGTCTCCTACGAGCAGTACTTC,CASSQEYRVSYEQYF
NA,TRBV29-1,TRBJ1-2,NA,TGCAGCGTTATTTGGGCAGACTATGGCTACACCTTC,CSVIWADYGYTF
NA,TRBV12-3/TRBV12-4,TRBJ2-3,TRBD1,TGTGCCAGCAGTTTACCAATCGACAGGGCCTACACAGATACGCAGTATTTT,CASSLPIDRAYTDTQYF
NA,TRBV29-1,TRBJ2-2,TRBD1,TGCAGCGCCAACAGGGGGATCAGCACCGGGGAGCTGTTTTTT,CSANRGISTGELFF
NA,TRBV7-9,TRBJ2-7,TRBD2,TGTGCCAGCAGCTTAGCCTTGGGGACTAATTACGAGCAGTACTTC,CASSLALGTNYEQYF
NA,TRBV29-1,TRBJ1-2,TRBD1,TGCAGCGTCGGGACAGGGGAGCTTTATGGCTACACCTTC,CSVGTGELYGYTF
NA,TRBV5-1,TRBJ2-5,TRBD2,TGCGCCAGCAGCCCGCCGGCTAGCGGGAAAGAGACCCAGTACTTC,CASSPPASGKETQYF
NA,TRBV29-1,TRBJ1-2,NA,TGCAGCACTAAGGAAGATGGCTACACCTTC,CSTKEDGYTF
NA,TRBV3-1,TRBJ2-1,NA,TGTGCCAGCAGCCAAGAAGCCAGGGGACACAATGAGCAGTTCTTC,CASSQEARGHNEQFF
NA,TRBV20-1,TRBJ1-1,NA,TGCAGTGCTAGAGAGGAGGGGAGGGCATTCACTGAAGCTTTCTTT,CSAREEGRAFTEAFF
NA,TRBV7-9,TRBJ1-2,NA,TGTGCCAGCAGCTCCGGATCTTATGGCTACACCTTC,CASSSGSYGYTF
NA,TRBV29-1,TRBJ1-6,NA,TGCAGCGTGCTGACAGGTGGAAATTCACCCCTCCACTTT,CSVLTGGNSPLHF
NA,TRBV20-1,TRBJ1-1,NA,TGCAGTGCTCCCCGGGACTACACTGAAGCTTTCTTT,CSAPRDYTEAFF
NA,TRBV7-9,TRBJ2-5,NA,TGTGCCAGCAGCGGCAAGGGACTCCCCATCACGGAGACCCAGTACTTC,CASSGKGLPITETQYF
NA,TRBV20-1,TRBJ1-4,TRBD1,TGCAGTGCAACGCCTACGACAGGGAAGTCTGAAAAACTGTTTTTT,CSATPTTGKSEKLFF
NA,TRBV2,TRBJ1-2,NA,TGTGCCAGCAGTGAAGGAAGTGGTCTTGGGGGCTACACCTTC,CASSEGSGLGGYTF
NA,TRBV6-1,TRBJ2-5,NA,TGTGCCAGCGGCGGGGCGAACTACGCCCAAGAGACCCAGTACTTC,CASGGANYAQETQYF
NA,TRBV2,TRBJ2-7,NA,TGTGCCAGCAGTGAAGGGCCGGGTACCTCCTACGAGCAGTACTTC,CASSEGPGTSYEQYF
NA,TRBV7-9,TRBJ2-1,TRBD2,TGTGCCAGCAGAGAAAGCGGGGGATCCTACAATGAGCAGTTCTTC,CASRESGGSYNEQFF
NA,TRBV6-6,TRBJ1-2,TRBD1,TGTGCCAGCATCAACAGGGGGCTCGGGTATGGCTACACCTTC,CASINRGLGYGYTF
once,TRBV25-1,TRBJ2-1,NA,TGTGCCAGCAGTGAACCCCCTCTAGTAGCCGTGGAGGAGGGTGAGCAGTTCTTC,CASSEPPLVAVEEGEQFF
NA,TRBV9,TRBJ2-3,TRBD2,TGTGCCAGCAGCCCCCTTGGCGGGGGAGGCACAGATACGCAGTATTTT,CASSPLGGGGTDTQYF
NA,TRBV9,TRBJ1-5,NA,TGTGCCAGCAGCGAAGAGGACGGGGGCAATCAGCCCCAGCATTTT,CASSEEDGGNQPQHF